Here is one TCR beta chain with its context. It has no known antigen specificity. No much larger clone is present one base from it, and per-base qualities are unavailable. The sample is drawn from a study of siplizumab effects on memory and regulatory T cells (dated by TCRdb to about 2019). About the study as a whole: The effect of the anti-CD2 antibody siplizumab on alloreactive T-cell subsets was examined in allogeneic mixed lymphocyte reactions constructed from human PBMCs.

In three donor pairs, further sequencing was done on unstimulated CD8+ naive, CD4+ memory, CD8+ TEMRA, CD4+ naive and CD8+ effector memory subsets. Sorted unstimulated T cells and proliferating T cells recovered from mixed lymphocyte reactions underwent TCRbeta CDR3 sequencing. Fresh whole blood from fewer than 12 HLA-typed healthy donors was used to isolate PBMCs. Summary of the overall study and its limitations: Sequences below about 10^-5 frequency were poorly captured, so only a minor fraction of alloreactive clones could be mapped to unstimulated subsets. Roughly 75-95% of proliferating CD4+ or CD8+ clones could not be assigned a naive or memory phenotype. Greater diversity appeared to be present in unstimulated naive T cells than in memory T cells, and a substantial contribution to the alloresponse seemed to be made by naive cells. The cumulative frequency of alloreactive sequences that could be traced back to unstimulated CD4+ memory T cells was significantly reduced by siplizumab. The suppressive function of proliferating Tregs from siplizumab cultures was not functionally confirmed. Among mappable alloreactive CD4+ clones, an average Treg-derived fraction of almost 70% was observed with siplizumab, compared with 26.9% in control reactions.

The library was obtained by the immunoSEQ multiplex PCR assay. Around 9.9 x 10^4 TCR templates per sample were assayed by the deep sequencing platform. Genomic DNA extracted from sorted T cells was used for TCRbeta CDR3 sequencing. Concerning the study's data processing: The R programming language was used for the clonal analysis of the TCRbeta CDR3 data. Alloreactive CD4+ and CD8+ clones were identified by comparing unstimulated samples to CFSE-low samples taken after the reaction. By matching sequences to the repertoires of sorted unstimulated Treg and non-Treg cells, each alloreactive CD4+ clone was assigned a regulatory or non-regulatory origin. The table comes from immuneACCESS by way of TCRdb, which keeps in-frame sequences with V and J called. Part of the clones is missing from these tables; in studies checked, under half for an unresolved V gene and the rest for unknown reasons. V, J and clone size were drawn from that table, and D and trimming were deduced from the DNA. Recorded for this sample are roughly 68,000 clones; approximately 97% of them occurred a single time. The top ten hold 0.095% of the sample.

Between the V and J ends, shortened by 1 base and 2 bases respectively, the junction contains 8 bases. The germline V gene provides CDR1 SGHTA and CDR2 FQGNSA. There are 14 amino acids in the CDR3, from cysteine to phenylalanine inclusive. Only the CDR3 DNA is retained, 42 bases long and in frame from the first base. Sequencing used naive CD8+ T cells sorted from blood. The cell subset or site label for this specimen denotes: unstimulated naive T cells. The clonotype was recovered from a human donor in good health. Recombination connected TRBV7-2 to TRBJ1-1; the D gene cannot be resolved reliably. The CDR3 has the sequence CASSLVLANTEAFF. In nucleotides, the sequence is TGTGCCAGCAGCTTAGTTCTGGCTAACACTGAAGCTTTCTTT.